This passage covers 30 T cell receptor beta chains from one sample sequenced in a study of T cell responses to AZD1222 COVID-19 vaccine. Profiling relied on immunoSEQ multiplex PCR, and the TCRdb table lists in-frame clones only, not all of them. The data hold approximately 220,000 clones, with about 92% observed a single time. The material was peripheral blood, obtained on day 0 of MenACWY control vaccination. The receptors were gathered from an adult in good health.

This chain links TRBV3-1 (or the pseudogene TRBV3-2) with TRBJ1-2; possible D gene TRBD1, 5 bases. V lost 0 bases, J lost 8 bases, and 10 bases lay in between. Germline assignment: CDR1 LGHDT and CDR2 YNNKEL (reference sequence). The CDR3 is 13 amino acids. The CDR3 DNA sequence: TGTGCCAGCAGCCAAGATACCGGGACGGGCTACACCTTC. As protein: CASSQDTGTGYTF.

V usage is TRBV29-1 and J usage is TRBJ2-1, with a tentative D call TRBD1 (6 bases). V lost 2 bases and J 7 bases, leaving 12 bases between the germline ends. This CDR3 region has 13 residues. Germline CDR1 is SQVTM and CDR2 is ANQGSEA. The CDR3, as DNA: TGCAGCGTTGAACCAGGGGCGCGGAATGAGCAGTTCTTC. Translated, it gives CSVEPGARNEQFF.

This chain links TRBV7-9 with TRBJ2-7; a weak D match, TRBD1 (7 bases). V was cut by 4 bases and J by 9 bases, with 13 bases left in between. Germline CDR1 is SEHNR and CDR2 is FQNEAQ (reference sequence). The CDR3 runs 12 residues. CDR3 DNA: TGTGCCAGCAGCTCCGGGACAGCGGGGCAGTACTTC. This codes for CASSSGTAGQYF.

The chain links TRBV5-1 to TRBJ2-6; D not certain. CDR1 and CDR2 from the germline V gene are SGHRS and YFSETQ. V dropped 1 base and J dropped 0 bases, with 5 bases sitting between them. The CDR3 has 15 amino acids. This CDR3 reads CASSLSRSGANVLTF. The DNA of the CDR3 is TGCGCCAGCAGCTTGTCCCGCTCTGGGGCCAACGTCCTGACTTTC.

The CDR3: CASSLGDPSDEQFF. Here the CDR3 DNA reads TGCGCCAGCAGCTTAGGGGACCCGTCGGATGAGCAGTTCTTC. The rearrangement uses TRBV5-1 and TRBJ2-1; the D call may be TRBD1 or TRBD2 (5 bases each). This CDR3 has 14 residues. The germline CDR1 and CDR2 sequences are SGHRS and YFSETQ. V lost 2 bases and J lost 8, with 14 bases in between.

The V and J genes are TRBV12-3 or TRBV12-4 and TRBJ2-3; D ambiguous. The CDR3 runs to 12 residues. The V gene lost 0 bases and the J gene lost 6 bases, with 4 bases spanning the gap. The CDR3 coding sequence is TGTGCCAGCAGTTTAGCGGGGGATACGCAGTATTTT. Residues: CASSLAGDTQYF.

V usage is TRBV3-1 (or the pseudogene TRBV3-2) and J usage is TRBJ1-2, with a possible D match to TRBD1 (5 bases). The CDR3 contains 14 residues. Germline V lookup: CDR1 LGHDT, CDR2 YNNKEL (reference sequence). The V gene lost 3 bases and the J gene lost 4 bases, with 12 bases spanning the gap. The CDR3, as DNA: TGTGCCAGCAGCCAGGACACTCCAACCTATGGCTACACCTTC. Its translation: CASSQDTPTYGYTF.

The chain joins TRBV19 to TRBJ1-2, with D uncertain. The germline V gene has CDR1 LNHDA and CDR2 SQIVND (reference sequence). With 5 bases removed from V and 2 bases from J, the gap between germline ends came to 9 bases. The CDR3 spans 13 residues. This CDR3 reads CASSVYSNYGYTF. Written as DNA, the CDR3 is TGTGCCAGTAGTGTATACAGCAACTATGGCTACACCTTC.

The genes are TRBV27 and TRBJ1-5; tentatively, D is TRBD1 (6 bases). V shed 5 bases and J shed 9 bases, with 23 bases lying between them. The CDR3 totals 16 residues. Per germline, CDR1 MNHEY and CDR2 SMNVEV (reference sequence). The CDR3 DNA sequence: TGTGCCAGCAGTCGCGGATCTAGGACAGCCTCTTGGCCCCAGCATTTT. It encodes CASSRGSRTASWPQHF.

This rearrangement joins TRBV2 to TRBJ2-4; D gene ambiguous. Germline loops: CDR1 SNHLY, CDR2 FYNNEI. The V and J ends lost 7 bases and 0 bases respectively, with 13 bases between them. CDR3 size: 15 residues. CDR3 nucleotide sequence: TGTGCCAGCACCCTTGGGCCCCTAGCCAAAAACATTCAGTACTTC. Translating gives CASTLGPLAKNIQYF.

This chain joins TRBV5-5 and TRBJ1-5, with 10 bases matching TRBD1. The CDR3 has 14 amino acids. The V and J ends lost 3 bases and 7 bases, in that order; junction bases with no gene match: 4. Germline CDR1 reads SGHKS; CDR2 reads YYEKEE (reference sequence). The CDR3 spells CASSSTGGEQPQHF. The CDR3 nucleotides are TGTGCCAGCAGCTCGACAGGGGGCGAACAGCCCCAGCATTTT. Complete variable domain (other parts from reference TRBV5-5 and TRBJ1-5): DAGVTQSPTHLIKTRGQQVTLRCSPISGHKSVSWYQQVLGQGPQFIFQYYEKEERGRGNFPDRFSARQFPNYSSELNVNALLLGDSALYLCASSSTGGEQPQHFGDGTRLSIL.

The rearrangement links TRBV3-1 (or the pseudogene TRBV3-2) to TRBJ1-2; 9 positions agree with TRBD1. The CDR3 totals 18 residues. Losses at the gene ends were 2 bases for V and 5 bases for J; bases not matched to a gene: 15. The germline V gene has CDR1 LGHDT and CDR2 YNNKEL (reference sequence). DNA of the CDR3: TGTGCCAGCAGCCAATCCCCCGGGGGGACAGGGCCCACTTATGGCTACACCTTC. It yields the protein CASSQSPGGTGPTYGYTF.

This clone appeared a single time. This chain joins TRBV5-1 and TRBJ1-1; the match to TRBD1 covers 7 bases. Germline V CDR1 and CDR2: SGHRS, YFSETQ. The CDR3 extends over 15 amino acids. Losses at the gene ends were 4 bases for V and 1 base for J; bases not matched to a gene: 7. CDR3 in DNA: TGCGCCAGCAGCAACAGGGGAACCGAGAACACTGAAGCTTTCTTT. Amino acid sequence: CASSNRGTENTEAFF.

The J gene is TRBJ1-2, the V gene TRBV27, with D hard to call. The V end lost 8 bases, the J end lost 0 bases, and 4 bases lay between the germline ends. This CDR3 spans 11 amino acids. Germline values: CDR1 MNHEY, CDR2 SMNVEV (reference sequence). The CDR3 reads CASGTNYGYTF. The CDR3 DNA reads as TGTGCCAGCGGGACTAACTATGGCTACACCTTC.

The V call is TRBV27, the J call TRBJ1-2, with unresolved D. The V end was cut by 0 bases, the J end by 5 bases, with 13 bases between. In germline, CDR1 is MNHEY, CDR2 SMNVEV (reference sequence). The CDR3 has 15 residues. CDR3 residues: CASSLSAVIRYGYTF. The CDR3 DNA is TGTGCCAGCAGTTTATCGGCTGTTATACGGTATGGCTACACCTTC.

The rearrangement links TRBV7-9 to TRBJ1-2, with D possibly being TRBD1 (5 bases). Per the germline V gene, CDR1 is SEHNR and CDR2 is FQNEAQ (reference sequence). Deletions cut 5 bases from V and 4 bases from J, with 11 bases between. This CDR3 spans 13 amino acids. Written as DNA, the CDR3 is TGTGCCAGCAGCCTGGGGGGGAGCTATGGCTACACCTTC. Translation: CASSLGGSYGYTF.

This clone appeared once. This rearrangement joins TRBV9 to TRBJ2-3, with D maybe TRBD1 (6 bases). In germline, CDR1 is SGDLS, CDR2 YYNGEE. Trimming removed 0 bases from V and 4 bases from J, with 12 bases in between. The CDR3 length is 15 residues. The CDR3 DNA follows: TGTGCCAGCAGCGTAGATCAGGGGCGGGCAGATACGCAGTATTTT. This translates into CASSVDQGRADTQYF. Filled out from reference TRBV9 and TRBJ2-3, the complete variable domain reads DSGVTQTPKHLITATGQRVTLRCSPRSGDLSVYWYQQSLDQGLQFLIQYYNGEERAKGNILERFSAQQFPDLHSELNLSSLELGDSALYFCASSVDQGRADTQYFGPGTRLTVL.

J is TRBJ1-6 and V is TRBV30, with D hard to call. Trimming shortened V by 3 bases and J by 8 bases, and 11 bases separated the two germline ends. CDR1 GTSNPN and CDR2 SVGIG come from the germline V gene (reference sequence). This CDR3 region has 13 residues. In nucleotides, the CDR3 is TGTGCCTGGAGGGCAGATCTGGATTCACCCCTCCACTTT. This translates into CAWRADLDSPLHF.

CDR3 sequence: CASSDTCSGGHGNQPQHF. CDR3 DNA: TGTGCCAGCAGTGATACATGTTCAGGGGGCCATGGCAATCAGCCCCAGCATTTT. This rearrangement joins TRBV6-4 to TRBJ1-5; 8 bases match TRBD1. V lost 3 bases, J lost 2 bases, and 12 bases stayed unmatched. This CDR3 spans 18 amino acids. CDR1 and CDR2 from the germline V gene are MRHNA and SNTAGT.

The chain carries TRBV27 and TRBJ1-4; possible D gene TRBD1, 5 bases. Germline V gives CDR1 MNHEY, CDR2 SMNVEV (reference sequence). The CDR3 sequence is 14 residues long. V lost 6 bases to trimming and J lost 7 bases, with 15 bases between them. The CDR3 DNA reads as TGTGCCAGCAGAGCAGCCGGGGCAGTTGAAAAACTGTTTTTT. It encodes CASRAAGAVEKLFF. Drawing the rest from reference TRBV27 and TRBJ1-4, the complete variable domain is EAQVTQNPRYLITVTGKKLTVTCSQNMNHEYMSWYRQDPGLGLRQIYYSMNVEVTDKGDVPEGYKVSRKEKRNFPLILESPSPNQTSLYFCASRAAGAVEKLFFGSGTQLSVL.

The chain links TRBV5-4 to TRBJ1-4; TRBD1 is a possible D gene (5 bases). The CDR3 runs to 13 residues. Germline lookup yields CDR1 SGHNT and CDR2 YYREEE (reference sequence). Trimming shortened V by 3 bases and J by 5 bases, and 8 bases separated the two germline ends. In DNA form, the CDR3 reads TGTGCCAGCAGCTGGACAAGCAATGAAAAACTGTTTTTT. Translated, it gives CASSWTSNEKLFF.

V is TRBV4-3 and J is TRBJ1-4; no definite D call. CDR3 length: 17 amino acids. The V gene's germline CDR1 is LGHNA and CDR2 YSLEER. Between the trimmed V and J ends, which lost 0 bases and 0 bases, there was a span of 11 bases. Here the CDR3 DNA reads TGCGCCAGCAGCCAAGATTTCCGACCGTCAACTAATGAAAAACTGTTTTTT. Amino acids: CASSQDFRPSTNEKLFF.

The chain employs TRBV6-5 and TRBJ1-2; D is uncertain. CDR3 length: 11 residues. Per the germline V gene, CDR1 is MNHEY and CDR2 is SVGAGI. The V end lost 3 bases, the J end lost 8 bases, and 7 bases lay between the germline ends. The chain's CDR3 is CASSYVGGYTF. The CDR3 DNA is TGTGCCAGCAGTTATGTAGGAGGCTACACCTTC.

The gene calls are TRBV28 and TRBJ1-2; no clear D gene. Germline lookup yields CDR1 MDHEN and CDR2 SYDVKM. Trimming cost V 3 bases and J 5 bases, with 7 bases left between them. The CDR3 runs to 12 residues. The CDR3 nucleotides read TGTGCCAGCAGTTTCAGAGGGTATGGCTACACCTTC. As protein: CASSFRGYGYTF.

This sequence joins TRBV9 and TRBJ2-3; D remains ambiguous. V was cut by 0 bases and J by 4 bases, with 9 bases left in between. The germline CDR1 and CDR2 sequences are SGDLS and YYNGEE. The CDR3 sequence is 14 residues long. The DNA of the CDR3 is TGTGCCAGCAGCGTAGACTCCCCTTCAGATACGCAGTATTTT. Its protein is CASSVDSPSDTQYF.

J is TRBJ1-1 and V is TRBV7-8; the D is unclear. V was pared by 4 bases and J by 2 bases, with 8 bases between. CDR3 length equals 13 residues. Germline V lookup: CDR1 SGHVS, CDR2 FQNEAQ. CDR3 loop: CASSYNRNTEAFF. DNA of the CDR3: TGTGCCAGCAGCTACAACAGAAACACTGAAGCTTTCTTT.

V is TRBV4-1 and J is TRBJ2-1, with 10 bases lining up with TRBD2. V gave up 4 bases and J gave up 8 bases; unmatched junction bases: 14. Germline V lookup: CDR1 MGHRA, CDR2 YSYEKL. There are 17 residues in the CDR3. CDR3 amino acids: CASSPRMKRGGQDEQFF. The CDR3 DNA follows: TGCGCCAGCAGCCCAAGGATGAAGCGGGGGGGCCAGGATGAGCAGTTCTTC.

The genes are TRBV30 and TRBJ2-7; no clear D gene. Trimming took 7 bases from V and 1 from J, leaving 11 bases between them. CDR1 and CDR2 (germline): GTSNPN, SVGIG (reference sequence). This CDR3 region has 12 residues. CDR3: CAFHGSSYEQYF. The DNA of the CDR3 is TGTGCCTTCCACGGGTCTTCCTACGAGCAGTACTTC.

This rearrangement joins TRBV30 to TRBJ2-1, with D possibly being TRBD2 (6 bases). In germline, CDR1 is GTSNPN, CDR2 SVGIG (reference sequence). The ends were cut back, 3 bases at V and 0 bases at J, with 9 bases in the middle. The CDR3 totals 14 residues. CDR3 region: CAWSQGLSYNEQFF. Written as DNA, the CDR3 is TGTGCCTGGAGCCAGGGACTCTCCTACAATGAGCAGTTCTTC.

The V call is TRBV6-1, the J call TRBJ2-7, with 11 bases aligning to TRBD2. V gave up 3 bases and J gave up 2 bases; unmatched junction bases: 3. CDR1 and CDR2 from the germline V gene are MNHNS and SASEGT. The CDR3 spans 15 residues. CDR3 bases: TGTGCCAGCAGTGAGAGACTAGCGGGGACCTACGAGCAGTACTTC. Translation gives CASSERLAGTYEQYF.